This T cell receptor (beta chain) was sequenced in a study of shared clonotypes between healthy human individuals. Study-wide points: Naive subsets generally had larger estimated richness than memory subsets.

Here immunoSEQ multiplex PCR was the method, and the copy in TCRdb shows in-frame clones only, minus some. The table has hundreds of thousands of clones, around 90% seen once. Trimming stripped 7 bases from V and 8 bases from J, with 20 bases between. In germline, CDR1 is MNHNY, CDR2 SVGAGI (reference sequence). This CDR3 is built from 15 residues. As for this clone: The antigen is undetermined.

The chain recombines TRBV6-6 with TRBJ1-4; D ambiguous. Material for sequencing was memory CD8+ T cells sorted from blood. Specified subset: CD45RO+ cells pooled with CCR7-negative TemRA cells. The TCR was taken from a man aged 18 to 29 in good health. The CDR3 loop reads CASTLAEAGWEKLFF. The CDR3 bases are TGTGCCAGCACCCTAGCGGAGGCAGGCTGGGAAAAACTGTTTTTT.